This passage covers 26 T cell receptor beta chains from one sample sequenced in a study of cytomegalovirus exposure and HLA in healthy donors. This PCR relied on a set of 60 Vbeta primers and 13 Jbeta primers. Clones were sequenced by immunoSEQ multiplex PCR, and TCRdb holds only the in-frame ones, with some missing. The sample includes more than 50,000 clones, approximately 83% seen only once; the top ten take around 10%. The sample was PBMCs. These receptors were obtained from a female donor in good health and CMV-seronegative.

This clone was recorded a few times. The V gene is TRBV27, the J gene TRBJ2-5, with 9 bases that match TRBD2. TRBJ2-7 matches the DNA end more closely, so the J call is doubtful. The germline V gene has CDR1 MNHEY and CDR2 SMNVEV (reference sequence). The CDR3 consists of 17 residues. In DNA form, the CDR3 reads TGTGCCAGCAGTTTTGTGGCTAGCGGGGTGGGGAAGGCCGAGCAGTACTTC. Protein: CASSFVASGVGKAEQYF.

This chain connects TRBV7-9 to TRBJ2-2, with 9 bases identical to TRBD2. The V and J ends lost 10 bases and 3 bases, in that order; junction bases with no gene match: 6. The CDR3 runs 14 residues. Germline V gene sequence: CDR1 SEHNR, CDR2 FQNEAQ (reference sequence). CDR3 protein: CATIAGDYTGELFF. CDR3 sequence (DNA): TGTGCCACAATAGCGGGAGACTACACCGGGGAGCTGTTTTTT.

The gene calls are TRBV5-1 and TRBJ2-5, with 11 bases identical to TRBD2. Looked up from germline, CDR1 is SGHRS and CDR2 is YFSETQ. V lost 1 base to trimming and J lost 1 base; unmatched junction nucleotides: 3. The CDR3 spans 16 residues. CDR3 residues: CASSLSGLAAQETQYF. The CDR3 coding sequence is TGCGCCAGCAGCTTGTCGGGACTAGCGGCCCAAGAGACCCAGTACTTC. The whole variable domain, remainder taken from reference TRBV5-1 and TRBJ2-5, is KAGVTQTPRYLIKTRGQQVTLSCSPISGHRSVSWYQQTPGQGLQFLFEYFSETQRNKGNFPGRFSGRQFSNSRSEMNVSTLELGDSALYLCASSLSGLAAQETQYFGPGTRLLVL.

This clone turned up a few times. The chain has TRBV27 and TRBJ2-1; 7 bases align to TRBD2. This CDR3 is built from 14 residues. The germline V gene encodes CDR1 MNHEY and CDR2 SMNVEV (reference sequence). The J segment lost 5 bases and the V segment lost 6 bases, leaving 7 bases of the junction unmatched. In DNA, the CDR3 is TGTGCCAGCAGGGGGTGGGGAGGGGACAATGAGCAGTTCTTC. Translating gives CASRGWGGDNEQFF.

This chain uses TRBV11-3 with TRBJ2-1, with a tentative D call TRBD2 (6 bases). This CDR3 has 14 residues. CDR1 SGHNT and CDR2 YENEEA come from the germline V gene. The germline V and J ends were trimmed by 1 base and 7 bases, with 11 bases remaining between them. CDR3 DNA sequence: TGTGCCAGCAGCTTAGGGAGTCGGGGGAATGAGCAGTTCTTC. Translating it yields CASSLGSRGNEQFF.

This clone was seen a single time. The chain has TRBV18 and TRBJ1-2; the D is unclear. The CDR3 loop spans 14 amino acids. CDR1 and CDR2 from the germline V gene are KGHSH and LQKENI. V shed 0 bases and J shed 1 base, with 6 bases lying between them. CDR3 sequence: CASSPPYSNYGYTF. In DNA, the CDR3 is TGTGCCAGCTCACCACCCTACAGTAACTATGGCTACACCTTC.

The V and J genes are TRBV18 and TRBJ1-5, with 11 bases fitting TRBD1. CDR3 size: 15 residues. The V segment lost 10 bases and the J segment 3 bases; nucleotides outside the gene matches: 8. Looked up from germline, CDR1 is KGHSH and CDR2 is LQKENI. CDR3 residues: CATTRGQGDNQPQHF. CDR3 DNA: TGTGCCACCACGAGGGGACAGGGGGACAATCAGCCCCAGCATTTT.

This CDR3 reads CASSLFAGVEAENTGELFF. CDR3 coding DNA: TGTGCCAGCAGTTTATTCGCGGGAGTTGAGGCTGAGAACACCGGGGAGCTGTTTTTT. The rearrangement uses TRBV27 and TRBJ2-2; 7 bases are shared with TRBD2. With V trimmed by 1 base and J by 1 base, 12 bases remained unmatched. There are 19 residues in the CDR3. Per the germline V gene, CDR1 is MNHEY and CDR2 is SMNVEV (reference sequence).

The chain links TRBV28 to TRBJ2-1; 12 bases are shared with TRBD2. J gave up 2 bases and V 6 bases, and 2 bases lay outside the gene matches. Germline V gene lookup returns CDR1 MDHEN and CDR2 SYDVKM. The CDR3 spans 15 residues. For the CDR3, the DNA is TGTGCCAGCAGCAGGACTAGCGGGACCTACAATGAGCAGTTCTTC. Translating it yields CASSRTSGTYNEQFF.

This clone was seen only once. The CDR3 sequence is CASSDRPEATEAFF. The DNA for the CDR3 is TGTGCCAGCAGTGACCGCCCCGAGGCAACTGAAGCTTTCTTT. V and J are TRBV6-1 and TRBJ1-1; D is unclear. V was pared by 3 bases and J by 5 bases, with 13 bases between. Germline V gene sequence: CDR1 MNHNS, CDR2 SASEGT. This CDR3 contains 14 residues.

This clone was recorded once. V is TRBV9 and J is TRBJ2-2; 9 bases line up with TRBD2. CDR1 and CDR2 from the germline V gene are SGDLS and YYNGEE. J was trimmed by 5 bases and V by 7 bases; bases with no gene match: 9. This CDR3 is built from 15 residues. CDR3 nucleotides: TGTGCCAGCGCGGGGGGGGCTATACAGACCGGGGAGCTGTTTTTT. This encodes CASAGGAIQTGELFF.

The J gene is TRBJ2-1, the V gene TRBV7-2; D is possibly TRBD2 (6 bases). Per germline, CDR1 SGHTA and CDR2 FQGNSA. Between the trimmed V and J ends, which lost 1 base and 6 bases, there was a span of 16 bases. The CDR3 spans 16 residues. The CDR3: CASSLGAGRNVNEQFF. CDR3 in DNA: TGTGCCAGCAGCTTAGGGGCGGGACGGAACGTCAATGAGCAGTTCTTC.

J is TRBJ2-1 and V is TRBV27; 8 nucleotides align to TRBD2. V shed 4 bases and J 3 bases; nucleotides not matched to a gene: 11. The germline V gene has CDR1 MNHEY and CDR2 SMNVEV (reference sequence). This CDR3 contains 17 residues. The CDR3 spells CASSSGLAGRDYNEQFF. CDR3 nucleotides: TGTGCCAGCAGTTCTGGACTAGCTGGGAGGGACTACAATGAGCAGTTCTTC.

This chain joins TRBV28 and TRBJ2-5; D is unresolved. The J call is uncertain, as TRBJ2-7 better fits the DNA end. Per germline, CDR1 MDHEN and CDR2 SYDVKM. CDR3 length: 11 residues. This CDR3 reads CASSTYYEQYF. In DNA, the CDR3 is TGTGCCAGCAGTACCTACTACGAGCAGTACTTC.

The chain combines TRBV30 with TRBJ1-6; 9 bases are shared with TRBD1. V shed 1 base, J shed 7 bases, and the junction held 2 bases outside the gene matches. The CDR3 loop spans 14 amino acids. Per the germline V gene, CDR1 is GTSNPN and CDR2 is SVGIG (reference sequence). The CDR3 DNA is TGTGCCTGGAGTGAACAGGGGGCCAATTCACCCCTCCACTTT. Amino acid sequence: CAWSEQGANSPLHF.

The sample holds one count of this clone. The chain links TRBV7-8 to TRBJ1-1; D ambiguous. The CDR3 is made up of 16 amino acids. V was trimmed by 1 base and J by 3 bases, leaving 15 bases between them. Germline V gene sequence: CDR1 SGHVS, CDR2 FQNEAQ. The CDR3 DNA reads TGTGCCAGCAGCTTAGGGGTCGCGGGTACGGACACTGAAGCTTTCTTT. This sequence encodes CASSLGVAGTDTEAFF. The full variable domain, its missing parts supplied by reference TRBV7-8 and TRBJ1-1, is GAGVSQSPRYKVAKRGQDVALRCDPISGHVSLFWYQQALGQGPEFLTYFQNEAQLDKSGLPSDRFFAERPEGSVSTLKIQRTQQEDSAVYLCASSLGVAGTDTEAFFGQGTRLTVV.

The CDR3 nucleotides read TGTGCCAGCAGCGGGACTAGCGGGAACTACGAGCAGTACTTC. Residues: CASSGTSGNYEQYF. The chain uses TRBV5-6 and TRBJ2-7; TRBD2 matches 13 bases. V lost 4 bases to trimming and J lost 3 bases; unmatched junction nucleotides: 1. CDR1 and CDR2 (germline): SGHDT, YYEEEE. The CDR3 is 14 residues long.

For this clone: The final CDR3 position lacks the conserved phenylalanine or tryptophan, pointing to a likely read error. This chain connects TRBV7-6 to TRBJ1-6, with unresolved D. CDR3 length equals 14 residues. V lost 2 bases to trimming and J lost 7 bases, with 9 bases between them. Per the germline V gene, CDR1 is SGHVS and CDR2 is FNYEAQ. The DNA of the CDR3 is TGTGCCAGCAGCTTATACGAACAGAATTCACCCCTCCACCTT. This encodes CASSLYEQNSPLHL.

The rearrangement uses TRBV6-6 and TRBJ2-5; maybe TRBD1 (6 bases). The J call is in doubt because the DNA end fits TRBJ2-7 better. Germline V gene data show CDR1 as MNHNY and CDR2 as SVGAGI (reference sequence). CDR3 length: 16 residues. CDR3 sequence: CASSYSGLTGFDEQYF. The CDR3 bases are TGTGCCAGCAGTTACTCGGGCCTCACAGGGTTCGACGAGCAGTACTTC.

This clone was counted a single time. The CDR3 DNA is TGTGCCAGCAGCTTAGTCGCAGGGCGGCGCGAGCAGTACTTC. Amino acid sequence: CASSLVAGRREQYF. The rearrangement uses TRBV7-2 and TRBJ2-7, with a possible D match to TRBD1 (5 bases). There are 14 residues in the CDR3. CDR1 SGHTA and CDR2 FQGNSA come from the germline V gene. V was clipped by 1 base and J by 6 bases, with 13 bases between them.

The chain has TRBV7-9 and TRBJ2-1; 8 bases match TRBD1. Per the germline V gene, CDR1 is SEHNR and CDR2 is FQNEAQ (reference sequence). The CDR3 is made up of 15 amino acids. V dropped 5 bases and J dropped 8; count of bases not matched to a gene: 11. The CDR3 sequence is CASSLDGRGPHEQFF. The CDR3 DNA follows: TGTGCCAGCAGCCTCGACGGCAGGGGGCCTCATGAGCAGTTCTTC.

V gene TRBV19 combines with J gene TRBJ2-2, with 7 bases aligning to TRBD1. The CDR3 sequence is 14 residues long. Germline values: CDR1 LNHDA, CDR2 SQIVND (reference sequence). V trimming: 6 bases; J trimming: 3 bases; junction bases outside the gene matches: 4. Written as DNA, the CDR3 is TGTGCCAGTAGGGGGACAGAGCACACCGGGGAGCTGTTTTTT. This codes for CASRGTEHTGELFF.

V is TRBV7-3 and J is TRBJ2-5; 8 positions match TRBD1. V shed 5 bases and J 6 bases; nucleotides not matched to a gene: 8. In germline, CDR1 is SGHTA, CDR2 FQGTGA. This CDR3 comprises 14 residues. As DNA, the CDR3 is TGTGCCAGCAGCACCTCAGGGGGCGCGAAGACCCAGTACTTC. Translated, it gives CASSTSGGAKTQYF. The full variable domain, in which reference TRBV7-3 and TRBJ2-5 provide the parts outside the CDR3, is GAGVSQTPSNKVTEKGKYVELRCDPISGHTALYWYRQSLGQGPEFLIYFQGTGAADDSGLPNDRFFAVRPEGSVSTLKIQRTERGDSAVYLCASSTSGGAKTQYFGPGTRLLVL.

In regard to this clone: The same CDR3 also results from other DNA sequences found in this sample. J is TRBJ2-5 and V is TRBV5-4; TRBD1 is a possible D gene (5 bases). CDR1 is SGHNT and CDR2 is YYREEE in the germline V gene (reference sequence). V dropped 1 base and J dropped 5 bases, with 15 bases sitting between them. This CDR3 comprises 15 residues. CDR3 DNA: TGTGCCAGCAGCTTGAAAGGACACGATCAGGAGACCCAGTACTTC. This codes for CASSLKGHDQETQYF. Full variable domain (outside the CDR3, taken from reference TRBV5-4 and TRBJ2-5): ETGVTQSPTHLIKTRGQQVTLRCSSQSGHNTVSWYQQALGQGPQFIFQYYREEENGRGNFPPRFSGLQFPNYSSELNVNALELDDSALYLCASSLKGHDQETQYFGPGTRLLVL.

This chain links TRBV7-3 with TRBJ2-2; D is possibly TRBD1 (6 bases). The germline V gene encodes CDR1 SGHTA and CDR2 FQGTGA. The CDR3 extends over 18 amino acids. V lost 4 bases, J lost 1 base, and 19 bases lay in between. CDR3 region: CASSSTLKTGKNTGELFF. CDR3 nucleotide sequence: TGTGCCAGCAGCTCCACCCTCAAAACAGGGAAGAACACCGGGGAGCTGTTTTTT.

The DNA of the CDR3 is TGTGCCAGCAGCCCTAGCCCTAGCACAGATACGCAGTATTTT. Amino acids: CASSPSPSTDTQYF. V gene TRBV11-3 combines with J gene TRBJ2-3; tentatively, D is TRBD2 (5 bases). Trimming shortened V by 5 bases and J by 0 bases, and 9 bases separated the two germline ends. There are 14 residues in the CDR3. Germline assignment: CDR1 SGHNT and CDR2 YENEEA.